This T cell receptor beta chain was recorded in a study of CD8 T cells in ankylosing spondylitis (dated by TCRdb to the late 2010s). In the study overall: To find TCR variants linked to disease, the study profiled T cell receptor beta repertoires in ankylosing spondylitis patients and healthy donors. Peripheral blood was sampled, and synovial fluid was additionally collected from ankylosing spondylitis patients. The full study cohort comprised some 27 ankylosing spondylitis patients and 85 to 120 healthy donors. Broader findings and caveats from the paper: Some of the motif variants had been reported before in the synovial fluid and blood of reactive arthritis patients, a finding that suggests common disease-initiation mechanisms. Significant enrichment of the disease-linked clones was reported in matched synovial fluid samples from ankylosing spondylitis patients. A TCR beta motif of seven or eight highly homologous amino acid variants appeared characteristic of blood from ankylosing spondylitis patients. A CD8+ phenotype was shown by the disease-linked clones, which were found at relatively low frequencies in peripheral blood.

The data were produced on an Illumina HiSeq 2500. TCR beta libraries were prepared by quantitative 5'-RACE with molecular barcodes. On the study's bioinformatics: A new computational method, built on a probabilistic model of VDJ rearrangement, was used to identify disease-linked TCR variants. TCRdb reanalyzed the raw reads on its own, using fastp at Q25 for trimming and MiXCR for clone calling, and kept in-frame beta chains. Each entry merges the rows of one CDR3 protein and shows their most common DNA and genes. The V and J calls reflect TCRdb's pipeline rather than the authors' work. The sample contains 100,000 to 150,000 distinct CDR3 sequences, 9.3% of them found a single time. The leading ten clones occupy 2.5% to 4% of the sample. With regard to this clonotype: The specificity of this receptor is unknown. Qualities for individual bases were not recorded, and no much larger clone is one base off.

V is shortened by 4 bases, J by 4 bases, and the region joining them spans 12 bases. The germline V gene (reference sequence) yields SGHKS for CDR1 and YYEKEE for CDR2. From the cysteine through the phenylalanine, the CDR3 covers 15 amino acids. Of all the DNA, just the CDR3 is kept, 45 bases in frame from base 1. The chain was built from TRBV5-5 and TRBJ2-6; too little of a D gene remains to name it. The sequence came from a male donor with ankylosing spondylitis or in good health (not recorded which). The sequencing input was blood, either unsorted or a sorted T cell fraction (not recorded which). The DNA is TGTGCCAGCAGCGGCGAACCGTCCGGGGCCAACGTCCTGACTTTC. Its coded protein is CASSGEPSGANVLTF.